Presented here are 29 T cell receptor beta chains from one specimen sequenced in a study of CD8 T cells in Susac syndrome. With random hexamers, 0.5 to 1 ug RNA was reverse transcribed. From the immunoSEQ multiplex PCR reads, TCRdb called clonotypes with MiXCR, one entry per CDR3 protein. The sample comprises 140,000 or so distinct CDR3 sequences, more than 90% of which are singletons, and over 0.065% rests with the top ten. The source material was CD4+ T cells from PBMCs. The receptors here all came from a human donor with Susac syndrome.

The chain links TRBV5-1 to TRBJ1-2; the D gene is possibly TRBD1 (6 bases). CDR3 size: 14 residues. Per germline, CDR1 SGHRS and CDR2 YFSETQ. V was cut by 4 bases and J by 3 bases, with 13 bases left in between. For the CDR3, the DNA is TGCGCCAGCAGCCCTCCGGGGGGGCACTATGGCTACACCTTC. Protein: CASSPPGGHYGYTF.

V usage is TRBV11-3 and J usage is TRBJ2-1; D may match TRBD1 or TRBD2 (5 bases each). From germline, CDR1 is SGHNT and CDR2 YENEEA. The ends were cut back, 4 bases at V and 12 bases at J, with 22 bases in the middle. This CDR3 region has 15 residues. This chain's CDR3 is CASSYGRDGSRLQFF. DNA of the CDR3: TGTGCCAGCAGCTACGGACGGGACGGCTCTCGATTGCAGTTCTTC.

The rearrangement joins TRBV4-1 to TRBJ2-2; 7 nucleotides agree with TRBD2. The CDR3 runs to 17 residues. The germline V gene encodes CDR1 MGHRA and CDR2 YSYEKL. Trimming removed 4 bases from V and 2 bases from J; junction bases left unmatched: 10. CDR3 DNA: TGCGCCAGCAGCCGAGGGAGGGCCCAGTTCAACACCGGGGAGCTGTTTTTT. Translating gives CASSRGRAQFNTGELFF.

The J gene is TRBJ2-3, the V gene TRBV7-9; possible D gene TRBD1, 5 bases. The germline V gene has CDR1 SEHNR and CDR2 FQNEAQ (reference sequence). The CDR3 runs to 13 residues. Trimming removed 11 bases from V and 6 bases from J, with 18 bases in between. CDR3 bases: TGTGCCGCCGGGCAAGGGGCCCCCGATACGCAGTATTTT. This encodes CAAGQGAPDTQYF.

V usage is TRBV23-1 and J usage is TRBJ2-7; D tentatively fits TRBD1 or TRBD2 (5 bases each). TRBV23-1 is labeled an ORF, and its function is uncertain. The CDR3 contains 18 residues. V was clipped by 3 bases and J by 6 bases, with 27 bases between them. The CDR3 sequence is CASSHLRGRSPYPAEQYF. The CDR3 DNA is TGCGCCAGCAGTCATCTGAGGGGACGGTCCCCTTATCCTGCCGAGCAGTACTTC.

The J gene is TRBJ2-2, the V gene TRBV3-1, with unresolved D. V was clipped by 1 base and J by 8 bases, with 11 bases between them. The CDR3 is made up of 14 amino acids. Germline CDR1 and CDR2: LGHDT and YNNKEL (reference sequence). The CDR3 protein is CASSQAAILGELFF. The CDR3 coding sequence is TGTGCCAGCAGCCAAGCCGCCATTTTAGGGGAGCTGTTTTTT.

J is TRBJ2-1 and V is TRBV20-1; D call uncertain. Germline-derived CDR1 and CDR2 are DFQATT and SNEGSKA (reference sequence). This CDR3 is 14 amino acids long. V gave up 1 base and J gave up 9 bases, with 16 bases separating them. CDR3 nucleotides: TGCAGTGCTAGAGCAATCTCTAAGGTTGGTGAGCAGTTCTTC. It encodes CSARAISKVGEQFF.

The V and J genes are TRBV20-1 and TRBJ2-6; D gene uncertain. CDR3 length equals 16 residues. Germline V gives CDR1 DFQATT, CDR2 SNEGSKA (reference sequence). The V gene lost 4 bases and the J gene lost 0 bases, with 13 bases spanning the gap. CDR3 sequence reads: CSAIGRHLSGANVLTF. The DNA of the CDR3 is TGCAGTGCTATTGGCAGGCATCTCTCTGGGGCCAACGTCCTGACTTTC.

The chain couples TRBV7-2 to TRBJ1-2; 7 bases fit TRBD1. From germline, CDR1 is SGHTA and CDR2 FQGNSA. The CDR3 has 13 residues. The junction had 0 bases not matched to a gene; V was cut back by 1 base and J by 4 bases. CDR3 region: CASSLDRGYGYTF. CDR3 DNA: TGTGCCAGCAGCTTAGACAGGGGCTATGGCTACACCTTC.

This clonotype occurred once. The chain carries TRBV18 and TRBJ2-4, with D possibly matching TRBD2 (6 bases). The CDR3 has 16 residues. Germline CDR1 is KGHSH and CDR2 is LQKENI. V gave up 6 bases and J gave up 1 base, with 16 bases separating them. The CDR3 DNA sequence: TGTGCCAGCTCCCCCGTGGGGGGACGGGCCAAAAACATTCAGTACTTC. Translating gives CASSPVGGRAKNIQYF.

CDR3 loop: CATSDTPGAGDTDTQYF. CDR3 coding DNA: TGTGCCACCAGTGATACCCCAGGGGCCGGGGACACAGATACGCAGTATTTT. The V gene is TRBV24-1, the J gene TRBJ2-3; possible D gene TRBD1, 6 bases. V was cut by 3 bases and J by 2 bases, with 17 bases left in between. Germline CDR1 reads KGHDR; CDR2 reads SFDVKD. CDR3 length: 17 amino acids.

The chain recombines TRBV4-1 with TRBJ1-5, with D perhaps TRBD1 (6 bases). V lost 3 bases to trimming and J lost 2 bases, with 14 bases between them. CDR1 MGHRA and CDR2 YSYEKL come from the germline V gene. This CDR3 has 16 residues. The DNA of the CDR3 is TGCGCCAGCAGCCAGACTCGAGGGGGGGGCAATCAGCCCCAGCATTTT. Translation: CASSQTRGGGNQPQHF.

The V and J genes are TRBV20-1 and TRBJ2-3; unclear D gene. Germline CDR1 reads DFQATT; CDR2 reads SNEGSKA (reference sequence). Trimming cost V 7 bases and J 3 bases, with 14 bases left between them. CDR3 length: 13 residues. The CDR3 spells CSVLPLITDTQYF. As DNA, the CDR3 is TGCAGTGTACTTCCTCTTATTACAGATACGCAGTATTTT.

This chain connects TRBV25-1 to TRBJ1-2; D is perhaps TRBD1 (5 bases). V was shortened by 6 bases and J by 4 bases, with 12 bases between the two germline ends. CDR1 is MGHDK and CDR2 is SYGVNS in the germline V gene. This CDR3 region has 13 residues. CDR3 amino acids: CASSPTGIYGYTF. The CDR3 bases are TGTGCCAGCAGCCCCACAGGCATCTATGGCTACACCTTC.

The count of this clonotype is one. The CDR3 here is CASSRTGDEVYGYTF. CDR3 coding DNA: TGTGCCAGCAGTCGTACAGGGGATGAGGTTTATGGCTACACCTTC. The chain carries TRBV12-3 or TRBV12-4 and TRBJ1-2; 7 bases agree with TRBD1. With V trimmed by 5 bases and J by 5 bases, 11 bases remained unmatched. CDR3 length: 15 residues.

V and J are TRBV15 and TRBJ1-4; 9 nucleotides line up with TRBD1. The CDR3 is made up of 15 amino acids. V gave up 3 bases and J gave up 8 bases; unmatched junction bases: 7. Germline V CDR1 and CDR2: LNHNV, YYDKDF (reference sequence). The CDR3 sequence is CATSRTGTGREKLFF. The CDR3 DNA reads TGTGCCACCAGCAGGACCGGGACAGGGCGAGAAAAACTGTTTTTT. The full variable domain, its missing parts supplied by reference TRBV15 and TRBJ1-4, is DAMVIQNPRYQVTQFGKPVTLSCSQTLNHNVMYWYQQKSSQAPKLLFHYYDKDFNNEADTPDNFQSRRPNTSFCFLDIRSPGLGDTAMYLCATSRTGTGREKLFFGSGTQLSVL.

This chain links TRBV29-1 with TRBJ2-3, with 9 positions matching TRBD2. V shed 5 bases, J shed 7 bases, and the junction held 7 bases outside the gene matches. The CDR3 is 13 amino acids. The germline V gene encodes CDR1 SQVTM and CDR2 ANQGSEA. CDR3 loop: CSVIPAGGHTQYF. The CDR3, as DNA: TGCAGCGTTATCCCTGCGGGAGGGCATACGCAGTATTTT.

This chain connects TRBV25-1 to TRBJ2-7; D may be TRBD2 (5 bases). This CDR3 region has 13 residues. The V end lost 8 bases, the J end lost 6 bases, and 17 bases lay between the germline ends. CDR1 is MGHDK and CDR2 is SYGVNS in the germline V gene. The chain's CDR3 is CASAGQHWFEQYF. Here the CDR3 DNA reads TGTGCCAGCGCGGGTCAGCATTGGTTCGAGCAGTACTTC.

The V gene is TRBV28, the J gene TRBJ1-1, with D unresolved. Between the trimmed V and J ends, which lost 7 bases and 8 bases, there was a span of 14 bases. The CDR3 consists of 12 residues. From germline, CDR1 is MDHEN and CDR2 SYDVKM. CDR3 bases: TGTGCCAGCACCCGGGCACCGAGGGAAGCTTTCTTT. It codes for CASTRAPREAFF.

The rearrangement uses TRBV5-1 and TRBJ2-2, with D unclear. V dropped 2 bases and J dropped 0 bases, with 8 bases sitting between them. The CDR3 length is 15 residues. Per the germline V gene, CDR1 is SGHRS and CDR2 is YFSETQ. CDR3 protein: CASSFVGPNTGELFF. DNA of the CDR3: TGCGCCAGCAGCTTTGTCGGCCCGAACACCGGGGAGCTGTTTTTT.

The CDR3 loop is CASSFVGGEQFF. The CDR3 DNA reads as TGTGCCAGCAGCTTCGTAGGCGGCGAGCAGTTCTTC. V usage is TRBV7-2 and J usage is TRBJ2-1, with unresolved D. V was shortened by 3 bases and J by 10 bases, with 10 bases between the two germline ends. The CDR3 has 12 residues. Germline CDR1 SGHTA, CDR2 FQGNSA.

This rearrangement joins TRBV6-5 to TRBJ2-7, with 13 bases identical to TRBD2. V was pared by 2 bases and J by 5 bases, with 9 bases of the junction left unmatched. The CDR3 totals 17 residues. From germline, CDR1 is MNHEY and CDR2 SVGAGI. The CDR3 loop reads CASSYRPTSGRANEQYF. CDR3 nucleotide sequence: TGTGCCAGCAGTTACAGACCTACTAGCGGGAGGGCCAACGAGCAGTACTTC.

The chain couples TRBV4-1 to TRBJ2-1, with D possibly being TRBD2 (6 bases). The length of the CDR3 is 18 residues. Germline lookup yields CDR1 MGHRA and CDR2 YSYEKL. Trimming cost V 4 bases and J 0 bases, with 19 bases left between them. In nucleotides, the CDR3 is TGCGCCAGCAGCCCCCTCGGGGACGGAGCGGGCTCCTACAATGAGCAGTTCTTC. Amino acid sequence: CASSPLGDGAGSYNEQFF.

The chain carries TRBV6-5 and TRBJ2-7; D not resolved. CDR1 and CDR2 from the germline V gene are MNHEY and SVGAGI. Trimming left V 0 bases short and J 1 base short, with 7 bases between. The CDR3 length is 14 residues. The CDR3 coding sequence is TGTGCCAGCAGTTACTCGGGCAGGTCCTACGAGCAGTACTTC. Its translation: CASSYSGRSYEQYF.

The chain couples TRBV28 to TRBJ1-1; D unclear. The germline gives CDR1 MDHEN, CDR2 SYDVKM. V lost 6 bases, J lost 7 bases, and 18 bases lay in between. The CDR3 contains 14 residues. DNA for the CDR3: TGTGCCAGCAGCACCGGGAGTACCGCCCATGAAGCTTTCTTT. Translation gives CASSTGSTAHEAFF.

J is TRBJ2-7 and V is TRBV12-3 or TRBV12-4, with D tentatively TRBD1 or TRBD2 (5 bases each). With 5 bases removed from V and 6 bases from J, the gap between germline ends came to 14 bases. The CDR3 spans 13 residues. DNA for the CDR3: TGTGCCAGCAGTCTCGGGGCTGGGACCGAGCAGTACTTC. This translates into CASSLGAGTEQYF.

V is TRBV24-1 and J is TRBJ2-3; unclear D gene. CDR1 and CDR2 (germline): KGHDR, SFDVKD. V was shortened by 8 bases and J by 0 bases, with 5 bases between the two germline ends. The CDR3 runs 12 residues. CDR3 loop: CATKGSTDTQYF. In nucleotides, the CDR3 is TGTGCCACCAAGGGCAGCACAGATACGCAGTATTTT.

CDR3 sequence: CASSDLGNIAQETQYF. The CDR3 nucleotides are TGTGCCAGCAGTGACCTGGGGAACATTGCCCAAGAGACCCAGTACTTC. The chain has TRBV25-1 and TRBJ2-5; D ambiguous. The CDR3 spans 16 residues. Germline CDR1 MGHDK, CDR2 SYGVNS. Trimming cost V 3 bases and J 1 base, with 15 bases left between them.

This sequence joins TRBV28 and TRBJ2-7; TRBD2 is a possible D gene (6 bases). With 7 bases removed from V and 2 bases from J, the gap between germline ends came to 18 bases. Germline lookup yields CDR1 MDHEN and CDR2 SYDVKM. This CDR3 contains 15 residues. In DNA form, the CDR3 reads TGTGCCAGCACTCAACGGGGGATAGGGCCCTACGAGCAGTACTTC. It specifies CASTQRGIGPYEQYF.